Below, 16 T cell receptor beta chains from the same sample are listed, as sequenced in a study of blood T cell repertoires in COVID-19. The assay was immunoSEQ multiplex PCR, and TCRdb's table has in-frame clones only and misses some. In the table there are about 150,000 clones, 80% to 90% of which are singletons. The sequenced sample consisted of peripheral blood. These receptors were collected from a woman between 65 and 79 years old with acute or convalescent COVID-19.

In its sample, this clone was seen a few times. V and J are TRBV4-3 and TRBJ2-1, with TRBD2 matching over 9 bases. Germline values: CDR1 LGHNA, CDR2 YSLEER. This CDR3 comprises 13 residues. Trimming removed 9 bases from V and 4 bases from J; junction bases left unmatched: 4. The CDR3 DNA follows: TGCGCCAGACTAGCGGGCACATACAATGAGCAGTTCTTC. Protein product: CARLAGTYNEQFF.

The gene calls are TRBV11-2 and TRBJ2-7; D gene ambiguous. The CDR3 contains 14 residues. V lost 5 bases and J lost 2, with 13 bases in between. CDR1 and CDR2 from the germline V gene are SGHAT and FQNNGV. This CDR3 is CASSPIMGTYEQYF. As DNA, the CDR3 is TGTGCCAGCAGCCCTATAATGGGCACCTACGAGCAGTACTTC.

This clone was picked up one time. The chain joins TRBV9 to TRBJ1-1; 7 bases fit TRBD1. The CDR3 has 13 residues. Germline CDR1 is SGDLS and CDR2 is YYNGEE. V lost 1 base, J lost 5 bases, and 2 bases stayed unmatched. CDR3 sequence: CASSVIQGTEAFF. CDR3 DNA: TGTGCCAGCAGCGTAATACAGGGGACTGAAGCTTTCTTT.

The chain recombines TRBV19 with TRBJ1-4, with a weak D call TRBD1 (6 bases). The V and J ends lost 7 bases and 6 bases respectively, with 15 bases between them. The CDR3 is made up of 14 amino acids. Germline V gives CDR1 LNHDA, CDR2 SQIVND (reference sequence). The DNA for the CDR3 is TGTGCCAGTACGCCCCGGGGGGCTTATGAAAAACTGTTTTTT. Its translation: CASTPRGAYEKLFF.

The gene calls are TRBV4-2 and TRBJ1-2; 7 bases are shared with TRBD1. The CDR3 extends over 17 amino acids. V trimming: 2 bases; J trimming: 0 bases; junction bases outside the gene matches: 9. Germline lookup yields CDR1 LGHNA and CDR2 YNFKEQ. The CDR3 protein is CASSQTPPGGTNYGYTF. CDR3 in DNA: TGTGCCAGCAGCCAAACCCCACCAGGGGGGACTAACTATGGCTACACCTTC.

The chain joins TRBV18 to TRBJ2-5; 7 bases align to TRBD1. Per germline, CDR1 KGHSH and CDR2 LQKENI. V dropped 3 bases and J dropped 2; count of bases not matched to a gene: 6. The CDR3 totals 15 residues. In DNA form, the CDR3 reads TGTGCCAGCTCACCGTCCGGACAGGAGCAAGAGACCCAGTACTTC. Its translation: CASSPSGQEQETQYF.

This clone was seen a handful of times. The chain employs TRBV9 and TRBJ1-1; 7 bases match TRBD1. This CDR3 spans 13 amino acids. Trimming removed 0 bases from V and 6 bases from J; junction bases left unmatched: 2. CDR1 is SGDLS and CDR2 is YYNGEE in the germline V gene. CDR3 DNA: TGTGCCAGCAGCGTAGGAGGGGGCTCTGAAGCTTTCTTT. Translating gives CASSVGGGSEAFF.

The chain uses TRBV6-5 and TRBJ2-5; TRBD2 is a possible D gene (5 bases). Per germline, CDR1 MNHEY and CDR2 SVGAGI. Trimming shortened V by 6 bases and J by 7 bases, and 12 bases separated the two germline ends. The CDR3 extends over 12 amino acids. The CDR3 reads CASRLEVGTQYF. In DNA form, the CDR3 reads TGTGCCAGCAGGCTGGAGGTCGGGACCCAGTACTTC.

V gene TRBV6-5 combines with J gene TRBJ2-2; 9 bases align to TRBD1. The CDR3 has 15 amino acids. The junction had 4 bases not matched to a gene; V was cut back by 2 bases and J by 6 bases. CDR1 MNHEY and CDR2 SVGAGI come from the germline V gene. CDR3 bases: TGTGCCAGCAGTTACGGGACAGGGTCCCCCGGGGAGCTGTTTTTT. It is translated as CASSYGTGSPGELFF.

There are a few counts of this clone. The V call is TRBV9, the J call TRBJ2-1; tentatively, D is TRBD1 (6 bases). CDR1 and CDR2 (germline): SGDLS, YYNGEE. The CDR3 is 19 amino acids. With 0 bases removed from V and 5 bases from J, the gap between germline ends came to 24 bases. The CDR3 DNA follows: TGTGCCAGCAGCGTAGTTCCACAGGGATTAGCCGGGTCCAACAATGAGCAGTTCTTC. Translation: CASSVVPQGLAGSNNEQFF.

This chain connects TRBV14 to TRBJ2-3, with D perhaps TRBD1 (5 bases). Per germline, CDR1 SGHDN and CDR2 FVKESK. There are 13 residues in the CDR3. V lost 6 bases to trimming and J lost 9 bases, with 16 bases between them. Here the CDR3 reads CASSTGPYSTQYF. The CDR3 DNA follows: TGTGCCAGCAGTACAGGACCCTACTCCACGCAGTATTTT.

The V gene is TRBV5-1, the J gene TRBJ1-4; TRBD1 agrees at 7 bases. V was clipped by 7 bases and J by 3 bases; unmatched bases: 6. The germline V gene has CDR1 SGHRS and CDR2 YFSETQ. The CDR3 consists of 14 residues. CDR3 in amino acids: CASANRGPNEKLFF. CDR3 in DNA: TGCGCCAGCGCTAACAGGGGCCCTAATGAAAAACTGTTTTTT.

The chain recombines TRBV6-5 with TRBJ2-2, with D uncertain. Germline CDR1 is MNHEY and CDR2 is SVGAGI. Trimming pared 2 bases from V and 0 bases from J, leaving 10 bases between. The CDR3 consists of 16 residues. The CDR3 here is CASSYEQLTNTGELFF. For the CDR3, the DNA is TGTGCCAGCAGTTACGAACAGTTGACGAACACCGGGGAGCTGTTTTTT.

The chain carries TRBV5-1 and TRBJ1-2; 7 bases align to TRBD1. CDR1 is SGHRS and CDR2 is YFSETQ in the germline V gene. With V trimmed by 4 bases and J by 3 bases, 3 bases remained unmatched. This CDR3 has 13 amino acids. The CDR3 is CASSQGQDYGYTF. CDR3 nucleotides: TGCGCCAGCAGCCAAGGACAGGACTATGGCTACACCTTC.

The CDR3 DNA reads TGTGCCAGCAGCCAAGACGTCTCTGGAAACACCATATATTTT. Protein: CASSQDVSGNTIYF. This sequence joins TRBV4-2 and TRBJ1-3, with no clear D. V gave up 0 bases and J gave up 0 bases, with 3 bases separating them. The CDR3 length is 14 residues. Germline V lookup: CDR1 LGHNA, CDR2 YNFKEQ.

This clone was found once. The chain carries TRBV27 and TRBJ2-3, with TRBD2 matching over 13 bases. The germline gives CDR1 MNHEY, CDR2 SMNVEV (reference sequence). With V trimmed by 2 bases and J by 1 base, 3 bases remained unmatched. The CDR3 is 17 amino acids. This CDR3 is CASSLRTSGSRTDTQYF. As DNA, the CDR3 is TGTGCCAGCAGTTTAAGGACTAGCGGGAGTCGCACAGATACGCAGTATTTT.